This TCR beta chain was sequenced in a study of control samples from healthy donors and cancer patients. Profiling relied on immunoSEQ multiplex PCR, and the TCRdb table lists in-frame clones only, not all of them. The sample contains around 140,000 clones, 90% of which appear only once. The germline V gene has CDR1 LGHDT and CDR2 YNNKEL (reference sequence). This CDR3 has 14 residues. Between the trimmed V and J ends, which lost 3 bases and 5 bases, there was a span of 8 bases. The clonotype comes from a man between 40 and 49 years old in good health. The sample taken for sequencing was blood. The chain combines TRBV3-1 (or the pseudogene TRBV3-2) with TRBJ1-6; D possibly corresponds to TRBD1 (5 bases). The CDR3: CASSHRGDNSPLHF. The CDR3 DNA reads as TGTGCCAGCAGCCACCGGGGGGATAATTCACCCCTCCACTTT.